Shown below are 26 T cell receptor beta chains from a single sample sequenced in a study of blood T cell repertoires in COVID-19. TCRdb keeps only in-frame clones here, not all; method: immunoSEQ multiplex PCR. The data show more than 80,000 clones, over 60% seen once. The sample comprised peripheral blood. The receptors derive from an elderly man with COVID-19, enrolled during active disease.

The chain uses TRBV7-2 and TRBJ2-2; a possible D gene is TRBD2 (6 bases). The germline CDR1 and CDR2 sequences are SGHTA and FQGNSA. Trimming removed 5 bases at V and 6 bases at J, with 13 bases between. The CDR3 is 14 residues long. DNA of the CDR3: TGTGCCAGCAGCGCCATGTCGGGGGCCGGGGAGCTGTTTTTT. As protein: CASSAMSGAGELFF. The entire variable domain, with the rest obtained from reference TRBV7-2 and TRBJ2-2, is as follows: GAGVSQSPSNKVTEKGKDVELRCDPISGHTALYWYRQSLGQGLEFLIYFQGNSAPDKSGLPSDRFSAERTGGSVSTLTIQRTQQEDSAVYLCASSAMSGAGELFFGEGSRLTVL.

This clone was seen ten or more times. In nucleotides, the CDR3 is TGTGCCAGCAGCTTCTGGCCCCCGGATACGCAGTATTTT. Amino acids: CASSFWPPDTQYF. The chain uses TRBV7-9 and TRBJ2-3; no firm D call. V lost 3 bases, J lost 6 bases, and 10 bases lay in between. The germline gives CDR1 SEHNR, CDR2 FQNEAQ (reference sequence). This CDR3 spans 13 amino acids. Full variable domain (missing parts from reference TRBV7-9 and TRBJ2-3): DTGVSQNPRHKITKRGQNVTFRCDPISEHNRLYWYRQTLGQGPEFLTYFQNEAQLEKSRLLSDRFSAERPKGSFSTLEIQRTEQGDSAMYLCASSFWPPDTQYFGPGTRLTVL.

V usage is TRBV29-1 and J usage is TRBJ2-7; 13 nucleotides line up with TRBD2. Germline values: CDR1 SQVTM, CDR2 ANQGSEA. The J segment lost 2 bases and the V segment lost 1 base, leaving 2 bases of the junction unmatched. The CDR3 loop spans 15 amino acids. The CDR3 sequence: CSVEGLAGGTYEQYF. The DNA for the CDR3 is TGCAGCGTTGAAGGACTAGCGGGAGGAACCTACGAGCAGTACTTC.

The rearrangement links TRBV11-1 to TRBJ2-7; weak D call: TRBD2 (5 bases). The germline CDR1 and CDR2 sequences are SGHAT and FQDESV (reference sequence). This CDR3 is 13 amino acids long. V lost 5 bases to trimming and J lost 2 bases, with 10 bases between them. The CDR3 is CASSSGAAYEQYF. CDR3 nucleotides: TGTGCCAGCAGCAGCGGTGCGGCCTACGAGCAGTACTTC.

V is TRBV6-1 and J is TRBJ2-4, with TRBD1 identical over 9 bases. CDR3 length: 19 residues. From germline, CDR1 is MNHNS and CDR2 SASEGT. Trimming at V came to 2 bases and at J to 0 bases, leaving 11 bases not matched to a gene. CDR3 nucleotides: TGTGCCAGCAGTGAATATGAGACAGGGGGTGCGCTAGCCAAAAACATTCAGTACTTC. This sequence encodes CASSEYETGGALAKNIQYF.

The genes are TRBV28 and TRBJ2-5; 7 positions match TRBD2. V lost 6 bases and J lost 5; bases outside the gene matches: 9. The CDR3 runs to 14 residues. Per the germline V gene, CDR1 is MDHEN and CDR2 is SYDVKM. As DNA, the CDR3 is TGTGCCAGCAGCTCAGCGGGGCCGGGGGAGACCCAGTACTTC. Its protein product is CASSSAGPGETQYF.

This clone turned up a few times. The CDR3 loop is CASSLQTGHYGYTF. As DNA, the CDR3 is TGTGCCAGCAGCCTACAGACAGGGCACTATGGCTACACCTTC. The rearrangement links TRBV5-4 to TRBJ1-2, with 7 bases lining up with TRBD1. This CDR3 is 14 amino acids long. Germline V gives CDR1 SGHNT, CDR2 YYREEE (reference sequence). The V gene end was trimmed by 4 bases and the J gene end by 3 bases; junction bases not matched to a gene: 6.

The chain recombines TRBV28 with TRBJ2-5; D perhaps matches TRBD2 (6 bases). The CDR3 has 14 amino acids. The germline V gene has CDR1 MDHEN and CDR2 SYDVKM. V shed 7 bases and J shed 3 bases, with 15 bases lying between them. The CDR3 loop is CASTNGRREETQYF. CDR3 DNA: TGTGCCAGCACTAATGGGCGGAGGGAAGAGACCCAGTACTTC.

This chain joins TRBV6-6 and TRBJ1-1; a possible D gene is TRBD1 (6 bases). CDR1 and CDR2 (germline): MNHNY, SVGAGI (reference sequence). Trimming shortened V by 5 bases and J by 1 base, and 11 bases separated the two germline ends. CDR3 length: 14 residues. The DNA of the CDR3 is TGTGCCAGCAGTGCAGGGGCGAAGAACACTGAAGCTTTCTTT. Translation: CASSAGAKNTEAFF.

This chain joins TRBV28 and TRBJ1-2, with a weak D call TRBD1 (5 bases). From germline, CDR1 is MDHEN and CDR2 SYDVKM. This CDR3 spans 13 amino acids. Trimming left V 4 bases short and J 1 base short, with 7 bases between. CDR3 bases: TGTGCCAGCAGTTGGGGCAGTAACTATGGCTACACCTTC. As protein: CASSWGSNYGYTF.

This chain links TRBV3-1 (or the pseudogene TRBV3-2) with TRBJ1-6; the D is unclear. The CDR3 has 14 amino acids. Per germline, CDR1 LGHDT and CDR2 YNNKEL (reference sequence). The V gene lost 6 bases and the J gene lost 4 bases, with 10 bases spanning the gap. As DNA, the CDR3 is TGTGCCAGCAGTCTACAGAGTTATAATTCACCCCTCCACTTT. Translating gives CASSLQSYNSPLHF.

This rearrangement joins TRBV12-5 to TRBJ2-2; tentatively, D is TRBD2 (6 bases). The CDR3 consists of 17 residues. The V and J ends lost 3 bases and 5 bases respectively, with 19 bases between them. Germline CDR1 reads LGHNT; CDR2 reads FRNRAP. CDR3 nucleotides: TGTGCTAGTGGTTTTTCCCTTCGGGCTAGCGAGACCGGGGAGCTGTTTTTT. Protein sequence: CASGFSLRASETGELFF.

The V call is TRBV29-1, the J call TRBJ1-5; D may be TRBD1 (5 bases). CDR1 and CDR2 from the germline V gene are SQVTM and ANQGSEA. The CDR3 has 14 residues. Trimming removed 7 bases at V and 5 bases at J, with 18 bases between. CDR3 bases: TGCAGCGCCTCGCGGGGGGGAATCGATCAGCCCCAGCATTTT. Translation: CSASRGGIDQPQHF. Filled out from reference TRBV29-1 and TRBJ1-5, the complete variable domain reads SAVISQKPSRDICQRGTSLTIQCQVDSQVTMMFWYRQQPGQSLTLIATANQGSEATYESGFVIDKFPISRPNLTFSTLTVSNMSPEDSSIYLCSASRGGIDQPQHFGDGTRLSIL.

In its sample, this clone was seen a few times. The CDR3 nucleotides read TGTGCCAGCAGTTTCCCTCGCATATTGGGGCGGGAAGACGAGCAGTACTTC. Protein: CASSFPRILGREDEQYF. The chain recombines TRBV28 with TRBJ2-7; D may be TRBD2 (6 bases). The V end was cut by 3 bases, the J end by 5 bases, with 23 bases between. Germline V lookup: CDR1 MDHEN, CDR2 SYDVKM. This CDR3 is 17 amino acids long.

The V and J genes are TRBV7-3 and TRBJ2-2, with TRBD1 identical over 8 bases. The CDR3 consists of 17 residues. V gave up 0 bases and J gave up 7 bases; unmatched junction bases: 10. Germline CDR1 and CDR2: SGHTA and FQGTGA. CDR3 loop: CASSLTPTQGAGGELFF. CDR3 DNA sequence: TGTGCCAGCAGCTTAACCCCAACCCAGGGGGCGGGCGGGGAGCTGTTTTTT.

The chain has TRBV27 and TRBJ2-7; D might be TRBD2 (6 bases). The germline V gene encodes CDR1 MNHEY and CDR2 SMNVEV (reference sequence). Trimming took off 6 bases at V and 2 bases at J, with 14 bases between the two ends. There are 14 residues in the CDR3. The CDR3 here is CASSNRDFPYEQYF. DNA of the CDR3: TGTGCCAGCAGCAACCGGGACTTTCCCTACGAGCAGTACTTC.

The CDR3 bases are TGTGCCAGCAGCCAGCAGGACTTTGGCTACACCTTC. Protein sequence: CASSQQDFGYTF. The V and J genes are TRBV12-3 or TRBV12-4 and TRBJ1-2; unclear D gene. The CDR3 covers 12 residues. Deletions cut 6 bases from V and 7 bases from J, with 12 bases between.

The genes are TRBV15 and TRBJ1-5; a possible D gene is TRBD1 (6 bases). The CDR3 runs 14 residues. Trimming stripped 2 bases from V and 5 bases from J, with 10 bases between. Germline V gene data show CDR1 as LNHNV and CDR2 as YYDKDF (reference sequence). The DNA of the CDR3 is TGTGCCACCAGCAGAACAGGGAATTATCAGCCCCAGCATTTT. It codes for CATSRTGNYQPQHF.

The chain combines TRBV5-6 with TRBJ1-2; 9 nucleotides match TRBD1. CDR3 length: 14 amino acids. The V segment lost 4 bases and the J segment 5 bases; nucleotides outside the gene matches: 6. Germline V gene lookup returns CDR1 SGHDT and CDR2 YYEEEE. The CDR3 region has the DNA TGTGCCAGCAGCCCCCGGGACAGGGAGTATGGCTACACCTTC. Amino acids: CASSPRDREYGYTF. The complete variable domain, with remaining parts taken from reference TRBV5-6 and TRBJ1-2, reads DAGVTQSPTHLIKTRGQQVTLRCSPKSGHDTVSWYQQALGQGPQFIFQYYEEEERQRGNFPDRFSGHQFPNYSSELNVNALLLGDSALYLCASSPRDREYGYTFGSGTRLTVV.

J is TRBJ2-7 and V is TRBV18; 8 bases map to TRBD2. CDR3 length equals 15 residues. Germline V gene sequence: CDR1 KGHSH, CDR2 LQKENI. The V gene end was trimmed by 1 base and the J gene end by 5 bases; junction bases not matched to a gene: 7. The CDR3 DNA follows: TGTGCCAGCTCACCACTAAGCGGGAGCTGGGACGAGCAGTACTTC. The encoded protein is CASSPLSGSWDEQYF.

This clone has just a few counts. The V gene is TRBV10-3, the J gene TRBJ2-7; 7 bases are shared with TRBD2. Germline lookup yields CDR1 ENHRY and CDR2 SYGVKD. The CDR3 extends over 16 amino acids. The trim removed 5 bases at V and 0 bases at J, leaving 10 bases unmatched. The DNA for the CDR3 is TGTGCCATCAGTCCCCCTGACTTAGCGGGCTCCTACGAGCAGTACTTC. Protein product: CAISPPDLAGSYEQYF.

The J gene is TRBJ1-5, the V gene TRBV19; D is perhaps TRBD1 (5 bases). The length of the CDR3 is 15 residues. Germline CDR1 is LNHDA and CDR2 is SQIVND (reference sequence). Between the trimmed V and J ends, which lost 3 bases and 4 bases, there was a span of 13 bases. The DNA of the CDR3 is TGTGCCAGTAGTATGGTGAGGGGAGGTAATCAGCCCCAGCATTTT. Its translation is CASSMVRGGNQPQHF.

The V and J genes are TRBV5-1 and TRBJ2-3; D call uncertain. Germline CDR1 SGHRS, CDR2 YFSETQ. The CDR3 has 14 residues. Trimming removed 0 bases from V and 0 bases from J, with 5 bases in between. The CDR3 DNA sequence: TGCGCCAGCAGCTTGGGCGGTAGCACAGATACGCAGTATTTT. Translating gives CASSLGGSTDTQYF.

The chain combines TRBV5-1 with TRBJ1-2, with TRBD1 identical over 8 bases. This CDR3 has 12 residues. The germline CDR1 and CDR2 sequences are SGHRS and YFSETQ. Unmatched junction bases numbered 4, after V lost 3 bases and J lost 9 bases. CDR3 loop: CASSYGQGSYTF. The CDR3 DNA reads as TGCGCCAGCAGCTACGGACAGGGCAGCTACACCTTC.

The chain uses TRBV6-1 and TRBJ2-7; perhaps TRBD2 as D (5 bases). Trimming removed 2 bases from V and 1 base from J, with 9 bases in between. Looked up from germline, CDR1 is MNHNS and CDR2 is SASEGT. CDR3 length equals 14 residues. The CDR3 DNA reads as TGTGCCAGCAGTGAACAACTAGAGTCCTACGAGCAGTACTTC. Encoded protein: CASSEQLESYEQYF.

This clone occurred a few times. The chain is built from TRBV7-2 and TRBJ1-4; the match to TRBD1 covers 9 bases. The ends lost 5 bases at V and 10 bases at J; junction bases unmatched: 11. The CDR3 is 15 residues long. Looked up from germline, CDR1 is SGHTA and CDR2 is FQGNSA. CDR3 sequence (DNA): TGTGCCAGCAGCATACAGACAGGGGGAAGTGTAAAACTGTTTTTT. Translated: CASSIQTGGSVKLFF.